A selection of T cell receptor beta chains follows, all from one sample in a study of blood T cell repertoires in COVID-19. Only in-frame clones appear in the TCRdb table, and some are missing; sequencing was by immunoSEQ multiplex PCR. The profile shows some 330,000 clones, just under 90% of them singletons. Specimen: peripheral blood. These receptors came from a woman aged 25 to 39 with COVID-19, enrolled during active disease. The CDR3 runs from the conserved cysteine through the conserved F or W. A D gene is named only where the DNA matches it firmly. Expanded clones get a size class; other rows say once, few or many, or leave the size out.

TRBJ1-4	TRBV5-6	-	-	TGTGCCAGCAGCTCCGGACAGCCGGGTGAAAAACTGTTTTTT	CASSSGQPGEKLFF
TRBJ1-5	TRBV19	-	-	TGTGCCAGTAGTATAAGCCCTAGCCCGGGCCAGCCCCAGCATTTT	CASSISPSPGQPQHF
TRBJ2-3	TRBV7-9	-	-	TGTGCCAGCAGCAAAGGGTCCCTAAGCACAGATACGCAGTATTTT	CASSKGSLSTDTQYF
TRBJ1-1	TRBV20-1	-	-	TGCAGTGCTAGACCGAGAGGTGAAGCTTTCTTT	CSARPRGEAFF
TRBJ1-5	TRBV7-8	TRBD1	-	TGTGCCAGCAGCTTAAACAGGGGAGGTCAGCCCCAGCATTTT	CASSLNRGGQPQHF
TRBJ2-3	TRBV3-1/TRBV3-2	TRBD2	-	TGTGCCAGCAGCCAAGACGTACTAGCGGGGAGGACGCAGTATTTT	CASSQDVLAGRTQYF
TRBJ2-5	TRBV2	TRBD2	once	TGTGCCAGCAGTGCTCTAGCGGGGGGGCCGGAGACCCAGTACTTC	CASSALAGGPETQYF
TRBJ2-2	TRBV3-1/TRBV3-2	TRBD2	-	TGTGCCAGCAGCCCTGGGACTAGCTGGAACACCGGGGAGCTGTTTTTT	CASSPGTSWNTGELFF
TRBJ2-2	TRBV13	TRBD1	-	TGTGCCAGCAGCCTGGACAGGGGAAACACCGGGGAGCTGTTTTTT	CASSLDRGNTGELFF
TRBJ1-1	TRBV6-5	TRBD1	-	TGTGCCAGCAGTCCGGACAGGGGACCCACTGAAGCTTTCTTT	CASSPDRGPTEAFF
TRBJ2-1	TRBV27	TRBD1	-	TGTGCCAGCAGTCTGGACAGGGGCCACAATGAGCAGTTCTTC	CASSLDRGHNEQFF
TRBJ2-6	TRBV6-5	-	-	TGTGCCAGCAGGGCCAGAATCTGGGCCAACGTCCTGACTTTC	CASRARIWANVLTF
TRBJ1-5	TRBV19	TRBD1	-	TGTGCCAGTAGTGCCCGCCACAGGGGAGGCAATCAGCCCCAGCATTTT	CASSARHRGGNQPQHF
TRBJ1-6	TRBV4-2	-	-	TGTGCCAGCAGCCAAGAGGACAGCTATAATTCACCCCTCCACTTT	CASSQEDSYNSPLHF
TRBJ1-1	TRBV30	TRBD1	-	TGTGCCACTGGACAGGGGAAGGGTGAAGCTTTCTTT	CATGQGKGEAFF
TRBJ1-5	TRBV19	TRBD1	-	TGTGCCAGTAGTATATGGGAGACAGGGCTTCAGCCCCAGCATTTT	CASSIWETGLQPQHF
TRBJ2-1	TRBV28	TRBD2	-	TGTGCCAGCAGTTTACGTGTAGCGGGGGGGCAGTCGCAGTTCTTC	CASSLRVAGGQSQFF
TRBJ2-1	TRBV6-5	-	-	TGTGCCAGCAGCTTATGGGAGGAGCGTAAGTTCTTC	CASSLWEERKFF
TRBJ2-1	TRBV5-1	TRBD2	-	TGCGCCAGCAGCGAGACTAGCGGGGCCAACAGGGGTGAGCAGTTCTTC	CASSETSGANRGEQFF
TRBJ1-1	TRBV5-6	-	once	TGTGCCAGCAGCTTGGTCCCTAGGGGGGGGACTGAAGCTTTCTTT	CASSLVPRGGTEAFF
TRBJ2-2	TRBV7-3	-	-	TGTGCCAGCAGCCCTCTCGGGGTAACGGGCACCGGGGAGCTGTTTTTT	CASSPLGVTGTGELFF
TRBJ2-1	TRBV5-1	-	-	TGCGCCAGCAGCTTACGGCAGGATGGGAATGAGCAGTTCTTC	CASSLRQDGNEQFF
TRBJ1-3	TRBV19	-	once	TGTGCCAGTAGTATTAAAACAGGGCAGCAACGGTCTGGAAACACCATATATTTT	CASSIKTGQQRSGNTIYF
TRBJ2-2	TRBV29-1	TRBD1	-	TGCAGCGTTAGGGGGGACAGGGTAAATCCCGGGGAGCTGTTTTTT	CSVRGDRVNPGELFF
TRBJ1-1	TRBV3-1/TRBV3-2	-	-	TGTGCCAGCAGCCAAGAGGGTAGGGGTGAAGCTTTCTTT	CASSQEGRGEAFF
TRBJ2-5	TRBV24-1	TRBD2	-	TGTGCGACCCGAGGGGGAGCGGGGGCGGAAGAGACCCAGTACTTC	CATRGGAGAEETQYF
TRBJ1-2	TRBV16	TRBD1	-	TGTGCCAGCAGCCAACAGGGGGTTGGCTACACCTTC	CASSQQGVGYTF
TRBJ1-4	TRBV28	-	once	TGTGCCAGCAGTTTGGGGACTTTGACTAATGAAAAACTGTTTTTT	CASSLGTLTNEKLFF
TRBJ2-5	TRBV11-2	TRBD2	-	TGTGCCAGCAGCTTAGGGGGACTAGCCCAAGAGACCCAGTACTTC	CASSLGGLAQETQYF
TRBJ1-6	TRBV9	-	-	TGTGCCAGCAGTGCCTTTGCGGATTCACCCCTCCACTTT	CASSAFADSPLHF
TRBJ1-2	TRBV2	TRBD1	-	TGTGCCAGCACCACCGAGGCGGGACAGAACTATGGCTACACCTTC	CASTTEAGQNYGYTF
TRBJ2-1	TRBV11-3	TRBD2	-	TGTGCCAGCAGCGTAGGGCGGGGGGTTACTTACAATGAGCAGTTCTTC	CASSVGRGVTYNEQFF
TRBJ1-2	TRBV24-1	TRBD1	-	TGTGCCACCAGCCCCAGAAGAGGGGGCTCCCTGGGTGGCTACACCTTC	CATSPRRGGSLGGYTF
TRBJ2-6	TRBV27	-	-	TGTGCCAGCAGTGGGACGGGGGTTGTCTCTGGGGCCAACGTCCTGACTTTC	CASSGTGVVSGANVLTF
TRBJ2-1	TRBV7-2	-	-	TGTGCCAGCAGCTTAGCGCCACGGGAGATATACAATGAGCAGTTCTTC	CASSLAPREIYNEQFF
TRBJ2-3	TRBV6-2/TRBV6-3	TRBD1	-	TGTGCCAGCAGTTGGACAGGGGGCGAGGATACGCAGTATTTT	CASSWTGGEDTQYF
TRBJ2-4	TRBV28	-	-	TGTGCCAGCAGTACACTCGGACAGTTAGCCATTCAGTACTTC	CASSTLGQLAIQYF